The T cell receptor beta chain described here comes from a study of ipilimumab plus nivolumab after autologous stem cell transplantation. Study background: Typical patient got a handful of ipilimumab doses and seven to nine nivolumab doses (median). Myeloma cases were transplant-naive high-risk or relapsed within 3 years post first autologous transplant.

V was clipped by 5 bases and J by 8 bases, with 36 bases between them. The CDR3 runs 20 residues. CDR1 and CDR2 from the germline V gene are LNHDA and SQIVND (reference sequence). Checkpoint therapy with ipilimumab 1 mg/kg began 14 to 28 days after transplant. Clones were read by immunoSEQ multiplex PCR, and TCRdb kept only the in-frame ones, dropping some. The sample comprises 6,000 to 6,500 clones, approximately 92% of which are singletons, and 5% rests with the top ten. This receptor was taken from a female donor with multiple myeloma. The chain recombines TRBV19 with TRBJ1-2; tentative D call: TRBD1 (6 bases). This sample comprised PBMCs, obtained in a trial of ipilimumab plus nivolumab as post-transplant consolidation. The DNA of the CDR3 is TGTGCCAGTAGTCTACAAATTCTGGGGGCCGGCTCGTTTGGCATAGGCGGCTACACCTTC. It specifies CASSLQILGAGSFGIGGYTF.